The following is a T cell receptor (beta chain) sequence with its context. Its antigen is currently not known. There are no base qualities to consult, and no much larger clone falls within one base. Interpreted using the paper, the time point label stands for: baseline before first vaccination. Samples from vaccinated people were obtained from the UK trials COV001 and COV002, which included a single-blind randomized controlled phase 2/3 trial of AZD1222 (ChAdOx1 nCoV-19) in healthy adults. For TCRbeta chain sequencing, PBMC samples from trial participants were taken at day 0 and at day 28 after the second dose. CDR1 and CDR2 were assigned from the germline V gene (reference sequence) as MNHEY and SMNVEV. Between the V and J ends, shortened by 2 bases and 4 bases respectively, the junction contains 11 bases. The CDR3 holds 14 amino acids from the cysteine to the phenylalanine. Here the CDR3 DNA is all that survives: 42 bases in frame from base 1.

The data were obtained in a study of T cell responses to AZD1222 COVID-19 vaccine (dated by TCRdb to the early 2020s). About the investigation overall: AZD1222 recipients whose second dose came at about 4 weeks and those whose second dose came at about 12 weeks were combined into one group, since spike-specific TCR depth and breadth did not differ between the two schedules. TCR sequencing covered 233 trial participants: approximately 200 given two doses of AZD1222 and 26 given two doses of MenACWY control vaccine. Enrollment into the trials was organized by age into subgroups of 18-55, 56-69 and 70-plus years, and those subgroups contained about 160, 30 and 59 TCR-sequenced participants, respectively. Study-wide findings and limitations: Conclusions about previously exposed vaccinees were limited because only six AZD1222 recipients were SARS-CoV-2 seropositive at baseline. Reportedly, almost half of the unique spike-specific TCRs recognized epitopes lying outside the regions that are mutated in the B.1.351 and B.1.1.7 variants. A significant rise in spike-specific TCR breadth and depth was observed after two AZD1222 doses relative to day 0 and relative to MenACWY recipients. Because no day 14 peak-response samples were available, the repertoires could be characterized only after the peak T cell response. Participants were mostly white British and included more females than males, and it was suggested by the authors that clonal diversity may have been underestimated. The vaccine-associated CD4 TCRs covered the entire spike protein, and the dominant responses fell in regions 160-218 and 743-854. In the small 56-69-year group, the increase in depth fell short of significance, most likely because of low power.

The CDR3 regions of human TCRbeta chains were analyzed by immunosequencing. In the original analysis: Repertoire TCRs were checked for matches against a reference library of SARS-CoV-2-specific TCRs that had been generated using the MIRA antigen-specificity platform. Breadth meant the fraction of unique TCRs that were SARS-CoV-2-associated, whereas depth meant the fraction of total T cells that were SARS-CoV-2-associated. Each spike-specific TCR was assigned to its reactive spike region and to a CD4 or CD8 class using the MIRA data. Log10-transformed breadth and depth values were compared by one-way ANOVA with Sidak's multiple comparisons tests. The source is immuneACCESS, and TCRdb retained only in-frame sequences with V and J called. Part of the clones is not carried over; for the studies checked, unresolved V genes explain less than half of this, and the remainder is unexplained. V and J calls and clone size come straight from that table; D and trimming were deduced from the DNA. The sample has approximately 73,000 clones on record, around four fifths of them singletons. Of the sample, 2.5% to 3.5% is held by the ten largest clones.

Here the sequenced sample was peripheral blood, taken on day 0 of AZD1222 vaccination. The rearranged segments are TRBV27 and TRBJ1-2, with the D gene not confidently named. This clonotype originated in an adult in good health. CDR3 loop: CASSLNGEVYGYTF. The bases read TGTGCCAGCAGTTTAAACGGGGAGGTCTATGGCTACACCTTC.